The clone carrying this T cell receptor (beta chain) was counted at least ten times. Germline lookup yields CDR1 LGHNA and CDR2 YSLEER. The CDR3 spans 15 residues. The V end was cut by 0 bases, the J end by 5 bases, with 14 bases between. Generated by immunoSEQ multiplex PCR, the TCRdb table keeps only in-frame clones and is missing some. The table includes about 27,000 clones, roughly 77% detected once. Documented treatment: randomized to nivolumab then ipilimumab (arm A) or the reverse (arm B). DNA-damaging chemotherapy had not been given to any patient beforehand. PBMC sorting kept live CD3+CD8+ cells without CD19 or CD56. This sample was included in a study of sequential checkpoint blockade in melanoma. Whole-study context: Each arm's sequence ended with maintenance nivolumab.

This chain joins TRBV4-3 and TRBJ2-7; D is perhaps TRBD1 (5 bases). The input for sequencing was CD8+ T cells sorted from blood (inferred from file names), taken from a patient given nivolumab and ipilimumab in sequence. This clonotype was obtained from a human donor with melanoma. The CDR3: CASSQDRVGFDEQYF. The CDR3 coding sequence is TGCGCCAGCAGCCAAGACAGGGTAGGGTTCGACGAGCAGTACTTC.